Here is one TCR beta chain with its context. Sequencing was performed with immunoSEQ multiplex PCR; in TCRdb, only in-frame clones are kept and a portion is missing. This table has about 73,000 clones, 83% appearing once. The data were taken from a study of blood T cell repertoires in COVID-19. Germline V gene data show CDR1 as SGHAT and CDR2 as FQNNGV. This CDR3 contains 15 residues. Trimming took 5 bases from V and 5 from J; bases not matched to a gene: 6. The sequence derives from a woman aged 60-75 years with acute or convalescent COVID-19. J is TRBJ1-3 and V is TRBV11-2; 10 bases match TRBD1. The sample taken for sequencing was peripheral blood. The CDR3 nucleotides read TGTGCCAGCAGCCTCGACAGGGGGCTTAGAAACACCATATATTTT. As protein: CASSLDRGLRNTIYF.